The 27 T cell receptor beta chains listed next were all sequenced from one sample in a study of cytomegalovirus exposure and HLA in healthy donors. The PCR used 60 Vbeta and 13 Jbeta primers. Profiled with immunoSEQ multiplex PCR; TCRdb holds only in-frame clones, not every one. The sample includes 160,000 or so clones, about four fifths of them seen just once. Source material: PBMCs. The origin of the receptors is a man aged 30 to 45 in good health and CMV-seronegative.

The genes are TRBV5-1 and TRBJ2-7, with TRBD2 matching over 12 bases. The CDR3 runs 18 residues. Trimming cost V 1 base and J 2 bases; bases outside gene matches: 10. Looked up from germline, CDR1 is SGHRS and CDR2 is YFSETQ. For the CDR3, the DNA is TGCGCCAGCAGCTTGCGGAGTGCGACTAGCGGGAGAACCTACGAGCAGTACTTC. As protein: CASSLRSATSGRTYEQYF.

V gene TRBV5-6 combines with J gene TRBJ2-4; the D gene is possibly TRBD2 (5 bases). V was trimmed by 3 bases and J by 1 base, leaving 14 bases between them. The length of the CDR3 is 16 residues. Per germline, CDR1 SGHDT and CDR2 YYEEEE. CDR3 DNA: TGTGCCAGCAGCTCGGCCCAGGAGGTGGCCAAAAACATTCAGTACTTC. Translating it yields CASSSAQEVAKNIQYF.

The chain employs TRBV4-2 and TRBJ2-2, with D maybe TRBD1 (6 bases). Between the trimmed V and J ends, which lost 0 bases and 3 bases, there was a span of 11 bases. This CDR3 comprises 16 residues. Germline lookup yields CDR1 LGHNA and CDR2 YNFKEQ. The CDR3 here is CASSQENREYTGELFF. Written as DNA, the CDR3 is TGTGCCAGCAGCCAAGAGAACAGGGAGTACACCGGGGAGCTGTTTTTT.

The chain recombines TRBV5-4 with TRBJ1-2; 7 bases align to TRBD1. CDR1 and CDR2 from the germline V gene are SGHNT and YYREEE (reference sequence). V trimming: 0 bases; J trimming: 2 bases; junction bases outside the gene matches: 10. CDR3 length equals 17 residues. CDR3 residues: CASSLGRQGPGNYGYTF. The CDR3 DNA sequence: TGTGCCAGCAGCTTGGGGAGACAGGGTCCTGGGAACTATGGCTACACCTTC.

CDR3 DNA sequence: TGCGCCAGCAGCCCGGGGACTATGCGGGGGGAGAATGAGCAGTTCTTC. It yields the protein CASSPGTMRGENEQFF. J is TRBJ2-1 and V is TRBV5-1, with 8 positions matching TRBD2. V lost 4 bases to trimming and J lost 7 bases; unmatched junction nucleotides: 13. The CDR3 spans 16 residues. Germline CDR1 reads SGHRS; CDR2 reads YFSETQ.

CDR3 sequence reads: CASRPGTGTNTGELFF. DNA of the CDR3: TGTGCCAGCAGGCCCGGGACAGGGACGAACACCGGGGAGCTGTTTTTT. The V call is TRBV5-4, the J call TRBJ2-2; TRBD1 matches at 9 bases. The CDR3 runs to 16 residues. Germline CDR1 reads SGHNT; CDR2 reads YYREEE (reference sequence). The V segment lost 5 bases and the J segment 0 bases; nucleotides outside the gene matches: 5.

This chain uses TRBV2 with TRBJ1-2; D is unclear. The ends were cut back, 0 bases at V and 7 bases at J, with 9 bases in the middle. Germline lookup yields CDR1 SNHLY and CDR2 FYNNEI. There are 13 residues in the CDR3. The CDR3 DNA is TGTGCCAGCAGTGAAGCTGCAGGTCGTGGCTACACCTTC. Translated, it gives CASSEAAGRGYTF.

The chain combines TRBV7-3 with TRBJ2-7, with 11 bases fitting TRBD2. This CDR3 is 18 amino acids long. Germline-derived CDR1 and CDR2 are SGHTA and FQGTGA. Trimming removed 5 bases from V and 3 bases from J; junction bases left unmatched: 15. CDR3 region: CASSQKGGPGLADYEQYF. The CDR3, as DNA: TGTGCCAGCAGCCAAAAAGGAGGTCCGGGACTAGCGGACTACGAGCAGTACTTC.

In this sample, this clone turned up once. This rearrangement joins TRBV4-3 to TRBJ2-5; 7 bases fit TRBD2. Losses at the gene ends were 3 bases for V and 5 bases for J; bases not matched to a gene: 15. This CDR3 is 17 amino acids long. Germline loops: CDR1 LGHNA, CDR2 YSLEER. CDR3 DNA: TGCGCCAGCAGCCAGAACGTCGGCGGGGGTTGGGGGGAGACCCAGTACTTC. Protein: CASSQNVGGGWGETQYF.

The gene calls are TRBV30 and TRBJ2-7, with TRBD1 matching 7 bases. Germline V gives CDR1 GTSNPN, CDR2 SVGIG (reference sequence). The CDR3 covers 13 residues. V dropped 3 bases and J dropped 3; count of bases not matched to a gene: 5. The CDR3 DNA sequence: TGTGCCTGGAGCGTAGGACAGGTCTACGAGCAGTACTTC. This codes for CAWSVGQVYEQYF.

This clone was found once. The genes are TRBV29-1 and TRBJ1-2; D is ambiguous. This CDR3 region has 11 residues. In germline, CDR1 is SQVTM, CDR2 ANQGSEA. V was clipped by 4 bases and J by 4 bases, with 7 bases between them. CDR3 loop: CSVGTFYGYTF. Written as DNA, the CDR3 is TGCAGCGTTGGGACTTTCTATGGCTACACCTTC. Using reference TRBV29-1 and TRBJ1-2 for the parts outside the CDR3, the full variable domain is SAVISQKPSRDICQRGTSLTIQCQVDSQVTMMFWYRQQPGQSLTLIATANQGSEATYESGFVIDKFPISRPNLTFSTLTVSNMSPEDSSIYLCSVGTFYGYTFGSGTRLTVV.

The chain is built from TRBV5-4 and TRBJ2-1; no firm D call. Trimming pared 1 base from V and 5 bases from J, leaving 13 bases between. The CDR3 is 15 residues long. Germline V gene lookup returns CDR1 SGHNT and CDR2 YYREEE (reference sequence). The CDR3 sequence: CASSLLTELDNEQFF. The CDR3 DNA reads TGTGCCAGCAGCTTGTTGACGGAGTTGGACAATGAGCAGTTCTTC.

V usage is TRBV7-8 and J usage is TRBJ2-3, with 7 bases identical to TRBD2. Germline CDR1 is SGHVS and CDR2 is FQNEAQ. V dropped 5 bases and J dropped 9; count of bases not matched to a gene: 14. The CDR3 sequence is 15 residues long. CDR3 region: CASSPGGSLGGTQYF. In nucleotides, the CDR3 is TGTGCCAGCAGCCCGGGGGGTAGCCTTGGGGGGACGCAGTATTTT.

CDR3 sequence: CASSFSGQGADTQYF. The CDR3 DNA reads TGCGCCAGCAGCTTCTCCGGACAGGGTGCAGATACGCAGTATTTT. The chain uses TRBV5-1 and TRBJ2-3, with TRBD1 identical over 8 bases. This CDR3 contains 15 residues. Germline V lookup: CDR1 SGHRS, CDR2 YFSETQ. The V segment lost 2 bases and the J segment 4 bases; nucleotides outside the gene matches: 6.

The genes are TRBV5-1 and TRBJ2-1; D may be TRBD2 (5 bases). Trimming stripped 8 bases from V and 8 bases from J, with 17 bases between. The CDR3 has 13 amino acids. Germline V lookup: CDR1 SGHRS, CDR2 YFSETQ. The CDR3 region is CASRAQAAHEQFF. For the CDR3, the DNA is TGCGCCAGTAGGGCCCAAGCGGCCCATGAGCAGTTCTTC. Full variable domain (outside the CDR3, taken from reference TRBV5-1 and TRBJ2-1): KAGVTQTPRYLIKTRGQQVTLSCSPISGHRSVSWYQQTPGQGLQFLFEYFSETQRNKGNFPGRFSGRQFSNSRSEMNVSTLELGDSALYLCASRAQAAHEQFFGPGTRLTVL.

The CDR3 spells CASSLGGVGNTEAFF. CDR3 in DNA: TGTGCCAGCAGCTTAGGGGGGGTTGGGAACACTGAAGCTTTCTTT. This chain connects TRBV7-9 to TRBJ1-1, with a tentative D call TRBD1 (5 bases). V lost 1 base and J lost 1, with 10 bases in between. The CDR3 runs 15 residues. CDR1 and CDR2 from the germline V gene are SEHNR and FQNEAQ (reference sequence).

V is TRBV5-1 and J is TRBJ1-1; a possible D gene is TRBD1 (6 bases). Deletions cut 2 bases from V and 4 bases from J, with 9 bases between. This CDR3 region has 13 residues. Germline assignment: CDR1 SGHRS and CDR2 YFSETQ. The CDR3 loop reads CASSLEGGTEAFF. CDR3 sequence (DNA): TGCGCCAGCAGCTTAGAAGGGGGCACTGAAGCTTTCTTT.

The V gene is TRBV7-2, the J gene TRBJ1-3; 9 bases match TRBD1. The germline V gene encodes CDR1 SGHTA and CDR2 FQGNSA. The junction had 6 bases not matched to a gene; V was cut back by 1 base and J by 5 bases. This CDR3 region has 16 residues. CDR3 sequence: CASSLVWGQGRNTIYF. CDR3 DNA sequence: TGTGCCAGCAGCTTAGTATGGGGACAGGGAAGAAACACCATATATTTT.

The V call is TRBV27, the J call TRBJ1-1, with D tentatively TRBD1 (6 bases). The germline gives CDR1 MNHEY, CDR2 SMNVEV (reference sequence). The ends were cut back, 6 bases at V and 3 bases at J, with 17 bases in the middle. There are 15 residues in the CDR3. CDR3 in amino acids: CASRKNQQGYTEAFF. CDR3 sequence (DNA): TGTGCCAGCAGAAAAAACCAACAGGGCTACACTGAAGCTTTCTTT.

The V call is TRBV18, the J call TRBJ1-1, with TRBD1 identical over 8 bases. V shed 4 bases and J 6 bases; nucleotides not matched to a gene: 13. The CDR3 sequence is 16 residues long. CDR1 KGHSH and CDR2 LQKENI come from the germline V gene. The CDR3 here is CASSQGAGTGRPEAFF. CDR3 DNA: TGTGCCAGCTCACAAGGGGCCGGGACAGGTAGGCCTGAAGCTTTCTTT.

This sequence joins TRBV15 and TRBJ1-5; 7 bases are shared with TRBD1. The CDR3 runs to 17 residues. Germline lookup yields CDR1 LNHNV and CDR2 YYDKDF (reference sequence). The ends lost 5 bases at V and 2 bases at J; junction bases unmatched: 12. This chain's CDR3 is CATSRTTGEGRNQPQHF. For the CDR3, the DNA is TGTGCCACCAGCCGAACAACAGGGGAAGGACGCAATCAGCCCCAGCATTTT.

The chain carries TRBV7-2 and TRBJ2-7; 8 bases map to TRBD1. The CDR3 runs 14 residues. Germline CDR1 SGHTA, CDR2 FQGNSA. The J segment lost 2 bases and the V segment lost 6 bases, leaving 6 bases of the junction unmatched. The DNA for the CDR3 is TGTGCCAGCAGAACAGGGGGATCGGCCTACGAGCAGTACTTC. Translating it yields CASRTGGSAYEQYF. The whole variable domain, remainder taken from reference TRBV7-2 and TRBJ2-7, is GAGVSQSPSNKVTEKGKDVELRCDPISGHTALYWYRQSLGQGLEFLIYFQGNSAPDKSGLPSDRFSAERTGGSVSTLTIQRTQQEDSAVYLCASRTGGSAYEQYFGPGTRLTVT.

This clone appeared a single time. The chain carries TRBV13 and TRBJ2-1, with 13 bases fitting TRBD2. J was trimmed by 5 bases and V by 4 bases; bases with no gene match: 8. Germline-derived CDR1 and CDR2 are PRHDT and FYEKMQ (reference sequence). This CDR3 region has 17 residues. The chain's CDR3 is CASSSRGTSGTHNEQFF. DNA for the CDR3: TGTGCCAGCAGCTCCCGTGGGACTAGCGGGACCCACAATGAGCAGTTCTTC. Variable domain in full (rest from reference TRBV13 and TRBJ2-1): AAGVIQSPRHLIKEKRETATLKCYPIPRHDTVYWYQQGPGQDPQFLISFYEKMQSDKGSIPDRFSAQQFSDYHSELNMSSLELGDSALYFCASSSRGTSGTHNEQFFGPGTRLTVL.

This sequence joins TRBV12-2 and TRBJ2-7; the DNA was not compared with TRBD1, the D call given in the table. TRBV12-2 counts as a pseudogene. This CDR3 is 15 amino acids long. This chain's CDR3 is CASRTVAGGPYEQYF. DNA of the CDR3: TGTGCAAGTCGCACGGTGGCAGGGGGCCCCTACGAGCAGTACTTC.

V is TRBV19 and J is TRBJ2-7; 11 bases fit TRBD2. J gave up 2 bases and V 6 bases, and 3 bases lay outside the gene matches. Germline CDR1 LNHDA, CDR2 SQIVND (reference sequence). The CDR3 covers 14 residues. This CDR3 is CASSGTSGPYEQYF. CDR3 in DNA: TGTGCCAGTAGCGGGACTAGCGGACCCTACGAGCAGTACTTC.

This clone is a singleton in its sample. The CDR3: CAIQDTPTGIYEQYF. CDR3 nucleotides: TGTGCCATCCAAGATACCCCGACGGGGATCTACGAGCAGTACTTC. The J gene is TRBJ2-7, the V gene TRBV10-3, with D perhaps matching TRBD2 (5 bases). Trimming pared 8 bases from V and 3 bases from J, leaving 20 bases between. The CDR3 consists of 15 residues. The germline gives CDR1 ENHRY, CDR2 SYGVKD.

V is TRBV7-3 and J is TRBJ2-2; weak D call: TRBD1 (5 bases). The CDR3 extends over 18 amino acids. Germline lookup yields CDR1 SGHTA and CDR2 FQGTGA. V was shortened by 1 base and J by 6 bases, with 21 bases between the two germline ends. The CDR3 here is CASSLKLVAGLASGELFF. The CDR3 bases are TGTGCCAGCAGCTTAAAATTGGTGGCAGGGTTGGCATCCGGGGAGCTGTTTTTT.